This TCR beta chain was sequenced for a study of T-cell reconstitution after alpha-beta-depleted transplantation in children. Findings and caveats of the study: Reportedly, alpha-beta T cells present about two months post-transplant originated from several hundred expanded clones of graft origin. Recipient T cells and thymic progenitors that survived were the source of the high TCRbeta diversity seen at day 60 in some patients. From newly produced T cells came most of the T-cell counts and diversity one year after transplant.

As it was prepared, the TCRbeta library received unique molecular identifiers. MiXCR, applied by TCRdb to the PCR reads, yields one record per CDR3 protein. Altogether 700,000 or so distinct CDR3 sequences are present, around 13% being singletons, with the ten largest covering 0.79%. This clonotype appeared many times. Its matching antigen is unknown. This CDR3 comprises 13 residues. Trimming cost V 6 bases and J 2 bases, with 10 bases left between them. Per the germline V gene, CDR1 is MNHEY and CDR2 is SVGAGI. This chain connects TRBV6-5 to TRBJ1-1; D call uncertain. The material was PBMCs, obtained before TCRalphabeta/CD19-depleted stem cell transplant. The sequence derives from a girl aged 2 to 9 with congenital amegakaryocytic thrombocytopenia, due to receive a stem cell transplant. The DNA for the CDR3 is TGTGCCAGCAGATTAACAGTTAACACTGAAGCTTTCTTT. It specifies CASRLTVNTEAFF.